The rows below give T cell receptor beta chains drawn from one sample of a study of CD8+CD57+ T cells in acquired aplastic anemia. TCRdb used MiXCR to reprocess the reads, holding one entry per CDR3 protein. Of hundreds of thousands of distinct CDR3 sequences listed, 60% to 80% are singletons. Material: sorted CD4+, CD8+, or CD8+CD57+ T cells (not recorded which) from PBMCs. Every receptor here comes from a human donor in good health, serving as a control. Each CDR3 is given with its conserved first and last residue. The D gene is left open where the match is weak. Only part of the rows carry a size: once, few, many, or a class if the clone is expanded.

D: -
J: TRBJ2-7
size: -
V: TRBV7-3
DNA: TGTGCCAGCAGCTTAACCGCGACAGGTCAAAACTACGAGCAGTACTTC
CDR3: CASSLTATGQNYEQYF

D: TRBD1
J: TRBJ2-7
size: many
V: TRBV9
DNA: TGTGCCAGCAGCGTAGCTTCGGGACAGCAATACGAGCAGTACTTC
CDR3: CASSVASGQQYEQYF

D: TRBD2
J: TRBJ2-1
size: many
V: TRBV5-8
DNA: TGTGCCAGCAGCCAACTGACTAGCGGGGGGGCGTTGGATGAGCAGTTCTTC
CDR3: CASSQLTSGGALDEQFF

D: TRBD1
J: TRBJ2-7
size: few
V: TRBV6-5
DNA: TGTGCCAGCAGCCGTGGTGCCCCTGGGGACAGGGGCTACGAGCAGTACTTC
CDR3: CASSRGAPGDRGYEQYF

D: -
J: TRBJ1-2
size: many
V: TRBV6-5
DNA: TGTGCCAGCAGTTACTCCGGGTTCAACGGTGGCTACACCTTC
CDR3: CASSYSGFNGGYTF

D: TRBD2
J: TRBJ2-7
size: -
V: TRBV5-5
DNA: TGTGCCAGCAGCTTGGCGGGGGGAAACAAGCAGTACTTC
CDR3: CASSLAGGNKQYF

D: -
J: TRBJ1-2
size: -
V: TRBV14
DNA: -
CDR3: CASSGQIAGYTFAF

D: -
J: TRBJ1-2
size: -
V: TRBV29-1
DNA: TGCAGCGTTGAAGCCAGGGCTAACTATGGCTACACCTTC
CDR3: CSVEARANYGYTF

D: -
J: TRBJ2-3
size: many
V: TRBV7-3
DNA: TGTGCCAGCAGCCCCCTCTCACCTACGCCTCCTGCAGATACGCAGTATTTT
CDR3: CASSPLSPTPPADTQYF

D: -
J: TRBJ1-2
size: once
V: TRBV12-3/TRBV12-4
DNA: TGTGCCAGCAGTGGACTGGGAGAATTCGGCTACACCTTC
CDR3: CASSGLGEFGYTF

D: TRBD1
J: TRBJ1-4
size: -
V: TRBV11-2
DNA: TGTGCCATCAGCCGGACAGGGACTATGACTAATGAAAAGCTGTTTTTT
CDR3: CAISRTGTMTNEKLFF

D: -
J: TRBJ1-2
size: many
V: TRBV30
DNA: TGTGCCTGGACCCCCGGACCTACGAACTATGGCTACACCTTC
CDR3: CAWTPGPTNYGYTF

D: -
J: TRBJ1-2
size: -
V: TRBV10-3
DNA: TGTGCCATCAGTGAGTCGACGGAAAGGAAAACCGGTCACACCTTC
CDR3: CAISESTERKTGHTF

D: TRBD1
J: TRBJ2-5
size: many
V: TRBV7-3
DNA: TGTGCCAGCAGCCCTAAAGGGGACAGGGCCCAAGAGACCCAGTACTTC
CDR3: CASSPKGDRAQETQYF

D: -
J: TRBJ2-5
size: -
V: TRBV7-3
DNA: TGTGCCAGCAGCTTGGATGATAATTCACCCCTCCACTTTTTC
CDR3: CASSLDDNSPLHFF

D: -
J: TRBJ2-7
size: -
V: TRBV5-1
DNA: TGCGCCAGCAGCCCCGAGGCCGGCACCTACGAGCAGTACTTC
CDR3: CASSPEAGTYEQYF

D: -
J: TRBJ1-1
size: many
V: TRBV19
DNA: TGTGCCAGTTGCTGGACGGAGAACACTGAAGCTTTCTTT
CDR3: CASCWTENTEAFF

D: -
J: TRBJ1-2
size: -
V: TRBV19
DNA: TGTGCCAGTAGTATAGCACGGTCCTATGGCAACACCTTC
CDR3: CASSIARSYGNTF

D: TRBD1
J: TRBJ1-2
size: -
V: TRBV7-9
DNA: TGTGCCAGCAGCTGGACAGGGGGAGAATGGGGCTACACCTTC
CDR3: CASSWTGGEWGYTF

D: -
J: TRBJ1-3
size: -
V: TRBV24-1
DNA: TGTGCCACCCAGGCTGACTCTGGAAACACCATATATTTT
CDR3: CATQADSGNTIYF

D: -
J: TRBJ2-6
size: -
V: TRBV11-3
DNA: TGTGCCAGCAGCTTACGGAGGGTAGAGGTCTCCGGGGCCAACGTCCTGACTTTC
CDR3: CASSLRRVEVSGANVLTF

D: -
J: TRBJ2-5
size: -
V: TRBV6-5
DNA: TGTGCCAGCAGTTCTCCTAGACAGACGGAGACCCAGTACTTC
CDR3: CASSSPRQTETQYF

D: TRBD1
J: TRBJ2-7
size: once
V: TRBV29-1
DNA: TGCAGCGTTGATGGCCAAGGGGGCACTTACGAGCAGTACTTC
CDR3: CSVDGQGGTYEQYF

D: -
J: TRBJ2-7
size: once
V: TRBV9
DNA: TGTGCCAGCAGCTTCCGTACGAGCGCCTACAATGAGCAGTACTTC
CDR3: CASSFRTSAYNEQYF

D: -
J: TRBJ1-1
size: -
V: TRBV7-2
DNA: TGTGCCAGCAGCCAAGAGGCTGCAGGAGGCTCTGAAACCTTCTTT
CDR3: CASSQEAAGGSETFF

D: -
J: TRBJ1-1
size: -
V: TRBV11-1
DNA: TGTGCCAGCAGCTTCCAAGGGACACCGTTTGTCATGAACACTGAAGCTTTCTTT
CDR3: CASSFQGTPFVMNTEAFF

D: -
J: TRBJ2-3
size: few
V: TRBV27
DNA: TGTGCCAGCTTCCGGGGACCCGGATCCATGGATACGCAGTATTTT
CDR3: CASFRGPGSMDTQYF

D: -
J: TRBJ2-7
size: -
V: TRBV5-1
DNA: TGCGCCAGCAGCTTGAACAGCGGGGACACCTACGAGCAGTACTTC
CDR3: CASSLNSGDTYEQYF

D: -
J: TRBJ1-5
size: -
V: TRBV9
DNA: TGTGCCAGCAGCTTTAGCGGCGACCCGAACTCGCAGCATTTT
CDR3: CASSFSGDPNSQHF

D: TRBD1
J: TRBJ2-7
size: -
V: TRBV12-3/TRBV12-4
DNA: TGTGCCAGTAGTCAATCTGGGCAGGGGGACTACGAGCAGTACTTC
CDR3: CASSQSGQGDYEQYF

D: -
J: TRBJ1-2
size: once
V: TRBV5-1
DNA: TGCGCCAGCAGCCCGGCAGGATTCTATGGCTACACCTTC
CDR3: CASSPAGFYGYTF

D: -
J: TRBJ2-3
size: -
V: TRBV7-4
DNA: TGTGCCAGCAGCTTAAACGGGTTCACAGAAACGCAGTATTTT
CDR3: CASSLNGFTETQYF

D: TRBD1
J: TRBJ2-7
size: many
V: TRBV12-3/TRBV12-4
DNA: TGTGCCAGCCTTTCGTGGACAGGGTCCAACGAGCAGTACTTC
CDR3: CASLSWTGSNEQYF

D: TRBD2
J: TRBJ2-2
size: -
V: TRBV29-1
DNA: TGCAGTTACGCCGGACTAGCGACGGGGGAGCTGTTTTTT
CDR3: CSYAGLATGELFF